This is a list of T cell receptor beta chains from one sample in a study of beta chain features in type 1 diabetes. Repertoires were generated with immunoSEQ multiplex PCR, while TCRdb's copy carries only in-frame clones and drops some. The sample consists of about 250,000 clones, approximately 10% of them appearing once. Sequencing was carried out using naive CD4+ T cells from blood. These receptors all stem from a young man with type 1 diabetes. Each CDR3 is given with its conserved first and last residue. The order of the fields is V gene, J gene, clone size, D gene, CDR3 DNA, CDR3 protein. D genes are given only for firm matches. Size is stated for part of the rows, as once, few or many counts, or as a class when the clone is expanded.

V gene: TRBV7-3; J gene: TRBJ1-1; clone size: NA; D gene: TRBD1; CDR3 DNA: TGTGCCAGCAGCTTAACGAGGGACAGCAGGGCTGAAGCTTTCTTT; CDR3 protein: CASSLTRDSRAEAFF
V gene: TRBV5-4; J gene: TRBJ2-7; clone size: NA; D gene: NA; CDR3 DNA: TGTGCCAGCGGCCCGGACATGAACTCCTACGAGCAGTACTTC; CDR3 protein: CASGPDMNSYEQYF
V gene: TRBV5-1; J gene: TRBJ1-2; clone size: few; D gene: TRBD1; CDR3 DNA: TGCGCCAGCAGCTCAGGGACAGGGGGCGGCTATGGCTACACCTTC; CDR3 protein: CASSSGTGGGYGYTF
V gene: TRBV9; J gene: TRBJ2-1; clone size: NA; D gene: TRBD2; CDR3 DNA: TGTGCCAGCAGCGGAAACCGGACTAGCGGGGGGCTCTACAATGAGCAGTTCTTC; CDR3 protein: CASSGNRTSGGLYNEQFF
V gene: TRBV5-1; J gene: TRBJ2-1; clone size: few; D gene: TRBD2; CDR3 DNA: TGCGCCAGCAGCGGGGGGACTAGCGGCTACAATGAGCAGTTCTTC; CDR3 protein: CASSGGTSGYNEQFF
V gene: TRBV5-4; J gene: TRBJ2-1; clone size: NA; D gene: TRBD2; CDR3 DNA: TGTGCCAGCAGCTTGCCCAGCGGGGGCTACAATGAGCAGTTCTTC; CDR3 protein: CASSLPSGGYNEQFF
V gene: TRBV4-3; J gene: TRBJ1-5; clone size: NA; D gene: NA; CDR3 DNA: TGCGCCAGCAGCCAAGATAGAAACAGGGATCAGCCCCAGCATTTT; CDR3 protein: CASSQDRNRDQPQHF
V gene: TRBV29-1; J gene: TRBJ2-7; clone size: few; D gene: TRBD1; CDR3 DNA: TGCAGCGTTGTCCAGGGGGCCCACGAGCAGTACTTC; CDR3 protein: CSVVQGAHEQYF
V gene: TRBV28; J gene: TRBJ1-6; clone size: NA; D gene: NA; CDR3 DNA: TGTGCCAGCAGTTTAGTGGGCGGGGCTAATTCACCCCTCCACTTT; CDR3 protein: CASSLVGGANSPLHF
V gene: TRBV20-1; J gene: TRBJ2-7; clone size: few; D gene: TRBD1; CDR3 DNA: TGCAGTGCCTACGACAGGGACGAGCAGTACTTC; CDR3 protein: CSAYDRDEQYF
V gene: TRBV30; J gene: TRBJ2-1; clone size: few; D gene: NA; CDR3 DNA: TGTGCCTGCTGGGCACCCTCCTACAATGAGCAGTTCTTC; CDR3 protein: CACWAPSYNEQFF
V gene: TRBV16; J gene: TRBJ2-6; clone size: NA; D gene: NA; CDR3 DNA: TGTGCCAGCAGCCAAGTGGGACACAACTCTGGGGCCAACGTCCTGACTTTC; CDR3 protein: CASSQVGHNSGANVLTF
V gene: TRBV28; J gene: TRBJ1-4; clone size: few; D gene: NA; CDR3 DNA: TGTGCCAGCAATGAGGAAACTAATGAAAAACTGTTTTTT; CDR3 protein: CASNEETNEKLFF
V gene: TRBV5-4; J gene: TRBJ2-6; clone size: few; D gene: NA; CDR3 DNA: TGTGCCTTCAATGGACAACTCTCTGGGGCCAACGTCCTGACTTTC; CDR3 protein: CAFNGQLSGANVLTF
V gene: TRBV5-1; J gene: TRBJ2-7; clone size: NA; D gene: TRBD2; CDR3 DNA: TGCGCCAGCAGCTTGGGCCTAGCGGGGAACTACGAGCAGTACTTC; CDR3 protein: CASSLGLAGNYEQYF
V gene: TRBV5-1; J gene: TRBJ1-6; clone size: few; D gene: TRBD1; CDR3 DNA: TGCGCCAGCAGGCATGGACAGGAAGATTCACCCCTCCACTTT; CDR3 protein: CASRHGQEDSPLHF
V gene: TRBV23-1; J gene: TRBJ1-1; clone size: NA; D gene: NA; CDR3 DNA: TGCGCCAGCAGTCGATTACTCAGCGTGGGGGGTTCCGGGAACACTGAAGCTTTCTTT; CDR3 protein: CASSRLLSVGGSGNTEAFF
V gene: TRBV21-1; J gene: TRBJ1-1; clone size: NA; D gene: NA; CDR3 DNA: TGTGCCAGCAGCAAAGCAGGCGGACAGTCAAGGGGGAACACTGAAGCTTTCTTT; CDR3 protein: CASSKAGGQSRGNTEAFF
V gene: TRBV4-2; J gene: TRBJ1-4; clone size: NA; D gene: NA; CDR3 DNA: TGTGCCAGCAGCCAAGAAGGAGGACGGATTAATGAAAAACTGTTTTTT; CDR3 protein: CASSQEGGRINEKLFF
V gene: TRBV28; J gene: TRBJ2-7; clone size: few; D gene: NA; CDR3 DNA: TGTGCCAGCAGTTCCTCGACAGCTGATCCGGCCTACGAGCAGTACTTC; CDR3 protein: CASSSSTADPAYEQYF
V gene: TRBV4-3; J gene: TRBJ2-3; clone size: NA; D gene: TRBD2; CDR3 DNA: TGCGCCAGCAGCCAAGATCAGAGACTAGCGGGGGGGCAGGATACGCAGTATTTT; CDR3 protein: CASSQDQRLAGGQDTQYF
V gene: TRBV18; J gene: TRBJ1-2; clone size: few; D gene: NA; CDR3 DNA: TGTGCCAGCTCCCCTTCCACAGTCTCCGGTTATGGCTACACCTTC; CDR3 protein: CASSPSTVSGYGYTF
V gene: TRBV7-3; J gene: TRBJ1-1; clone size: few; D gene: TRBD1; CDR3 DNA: TGTGCCAGCACCAAAACAACGGGACAGGGGAACACTGAAGCTTTCTTT; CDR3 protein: CASTKTTGQGNTEAFF
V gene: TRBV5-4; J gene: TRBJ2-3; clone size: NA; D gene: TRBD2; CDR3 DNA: TGTGCCAGCAGTCCCCGGACTAGCGGGGATAGCACAGATACGCAGTATTTT; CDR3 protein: CASSPRTSGDSTDTQYF
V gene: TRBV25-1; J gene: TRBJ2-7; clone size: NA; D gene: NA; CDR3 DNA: TGTGCCAGCAGTGAACATGTCCGAGCCTACGAGCAGTACTTC; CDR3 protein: CASSEHVRAYEQYF
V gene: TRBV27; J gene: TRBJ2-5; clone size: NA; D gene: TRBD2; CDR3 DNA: TGTGCCAGCAGTGGATGGTCGGGGGGTCTCGAAGAGACCCAGTACTTC; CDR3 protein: CASSGWSGGLEETQYF
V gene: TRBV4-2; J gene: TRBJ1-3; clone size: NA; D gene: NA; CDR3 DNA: TGTGCCAGCAGCCAAGAGGACTGGGCAAACACCATATATTTT; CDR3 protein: CASSQEDWANTIYF
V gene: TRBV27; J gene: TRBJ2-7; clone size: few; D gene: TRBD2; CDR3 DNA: TGTGCCAGCAGTTCCCCTAGCGGGGGGGGCGAGGTTTTGACCTACGAGCAGTACTTC; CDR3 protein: CASSSPSGGGEVLTYEQYF
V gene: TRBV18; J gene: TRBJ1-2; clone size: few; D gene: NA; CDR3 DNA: TGTGCCAGCTCACCAAGGTCAGGGCCCGATGGCTACACCTTC; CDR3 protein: CASSPRSGPDGYTF
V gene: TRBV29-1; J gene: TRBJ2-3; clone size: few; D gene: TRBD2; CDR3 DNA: TGCAGCGTTGACACCAAGCGGGGAACAGATACGCAGTATTTT; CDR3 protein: CSVDTKRGTDTQYF
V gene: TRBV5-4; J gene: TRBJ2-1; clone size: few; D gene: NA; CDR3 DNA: TGTGCCAGCAGGCTCCCCGTAACGGGTGAGCAGTTCTTC; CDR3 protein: CASRLPVTGEQFF
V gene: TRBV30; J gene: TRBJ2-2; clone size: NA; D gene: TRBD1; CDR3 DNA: TGTGCCTGGAGCCGTCCCGGGACAGTGAACACCGGGGAGCTGTTTTTT; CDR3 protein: CAWSRPGTVNTGELFF
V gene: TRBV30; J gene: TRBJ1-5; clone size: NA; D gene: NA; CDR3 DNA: TGTGCCTGGAGTGTGAGGACAAATCAGCCCCAGCATTTT; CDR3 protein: CAWSVRTNQPQHF
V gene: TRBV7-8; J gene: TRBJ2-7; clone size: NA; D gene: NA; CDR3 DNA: TGTGCCAGCACCCCCCGCTGGGCCGGGGGGCGACCTGTGGAGCAGTACTTC; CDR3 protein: CASTPRWAGGRPVEQYF
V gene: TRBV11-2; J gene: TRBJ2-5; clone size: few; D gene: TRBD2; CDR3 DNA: TGTGCCAGCAGCCCGACTTCTTCTAGCGGGGGGAAGAAGACCCAGTACTTC; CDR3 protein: CASSPTSSSGGKKTQYF
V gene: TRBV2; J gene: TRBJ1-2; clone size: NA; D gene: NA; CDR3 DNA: TGTGCCAGCAGTGATATAAGGGGCCCGAGTGGCTACACCTTC; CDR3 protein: CASSDIRGPSGYTF
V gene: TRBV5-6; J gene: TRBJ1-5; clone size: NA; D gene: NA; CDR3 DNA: TGTGCCAGCAGCTTGGCGGCAGGGTTGAGGAATCAGCCCCAGCATTTT; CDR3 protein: CASSLAAGLRNQPQHF
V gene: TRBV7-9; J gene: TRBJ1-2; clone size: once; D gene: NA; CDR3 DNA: TGTGCCAGCAGCTTATCAGGTGGCTATGGCTACACCTTC; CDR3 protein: CASSLSGGYGYTF
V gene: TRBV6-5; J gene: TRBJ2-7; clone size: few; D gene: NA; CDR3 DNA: TGTGCCAGCGGCTCTCACGAGCAGTACTTC; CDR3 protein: CASGSHEQYF
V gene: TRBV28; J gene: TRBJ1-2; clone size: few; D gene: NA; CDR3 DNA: TGTGCCAGCAGTCCCTTTAGTGGCTACACCTTC; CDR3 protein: CASSPFSGYTF
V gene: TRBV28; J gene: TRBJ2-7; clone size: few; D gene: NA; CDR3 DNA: TGTGCCAGCACTCGGGGTGGCGGCACCTACGAGCAGTACTTC; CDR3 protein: CASTRGGGTYEQYF
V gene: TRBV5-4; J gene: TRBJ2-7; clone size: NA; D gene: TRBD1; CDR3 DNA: TGTGCCAGCAGCCAGGGACAGGGCCTCTCCTACGAGCAGTACTTC; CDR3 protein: CASSQGQGLSYEQYF
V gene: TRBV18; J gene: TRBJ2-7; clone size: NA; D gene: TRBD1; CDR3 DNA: TGTGCCAGCTCGCCGACAGGGGACACCTACGAGCAGTACTTC; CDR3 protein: CASSPTGDTYEQYF
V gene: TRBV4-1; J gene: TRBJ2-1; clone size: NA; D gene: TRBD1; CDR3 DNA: TGCGCCAGCAGACCGACAGGGCTTAACAATGAGCAGTTCTTC; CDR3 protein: CASRPTGLNNEQFF
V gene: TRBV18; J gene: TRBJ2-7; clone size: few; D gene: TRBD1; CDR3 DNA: TGTGCCAGCTCAGGGGGACAGATTAATTACGAGCAGTACTTC; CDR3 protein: CASSGGQINYEQYF